This T cell receptor beta chain is drawn from a study of blood T cells in healthy people across ages. Sample-barcoded 5' priming and a J-beta primer mix drove a second PCR of roughly 6 to 12 cycles. Every individual sample yielded 2.5 million or more paired-end reads (each containing CDR3). TCRdb ran MiXCR on the 5' RACE reads and lists one entry per CDR3 protein. Here the sample spans some 1,800,000 distinct CDR3 sequences, around 42% being singletons. This clonotype has only a few counts. What it recognizes is unknown. Regarding the study as a whole: When set beside aged donors, long-lived donors presented more naive CD4+ cells and higher diversity.

The CDR3 totals 13 residues. From germline, CDR1 is DFQATT and CDR2 SNEGSKA (reference sequence). The V end lost 1 base, the J end lost 3 bases, and 7 bases lay between the germline ends. Sequences were obtained from blood. The chain recombines TRBV20-1 with TRBJ2-4; D is unresolved. The origin of this receptor is a human donor in good health. The CDR3 reads CSARGLGKNIQYF. The CDR3 DNA is TGCAGTGCTAGAGGCCTGGGCAAAAACATTCAGTACTTC.